This T cell receptor beta chain came from a study of T cell repertoires in cytomegalovirus infection. Overall study: Evidence of both CMV infection and a matching HLA type came from public TCR beta signatures.

Study-level findings and limits: Within the response measured ex vivo, HLA-C-restricted CMV-specific TCR beta clonotypes were dominant.

The junction had 17 bases not matched to a gene; V was cut back by 7 bases and J by 8 bases. The CDR3 extends over 16 amino acids. In germline, CDR1 is MNHEY, CDR2 SVGAGI. MiXCR was run by TCRdb on the reads, yielding one entry per CDR3 protein. The sample yields 500,000 or so distinct CDR3 sequences, 15% to 20% seen once. On this clonotype itself: The target antigen is unknown. A much larger clone sits a single nucleotide away, making a read error possible. The conserved closing phenylalanine or tryptophan is absent in this CDR3, likely reflecting a read error.

Sequencing was carried out using CD8+ T cells from PBMCs. The V call is TRBV6-5, the J call TRBJ1-2; 9 bases are a match to TRBD1. The TCR comes from a human donor in good health (CMV status not recorded). Some clones in this sample may be carry-over from other donors' samples. The CDR3 spells CASTPGVSTGGWGYTL. The CDR3 DNA follows: TGTGCCAGCACCCCCGGTGTGTCTACAGGGGGCTGGGGCTACACCTTA.